Presented here are 13 T cell receptor beta chains from one specimen sequenced in a study of blood T cell repertoires in COVID-19. Here immunoSEQ multiplex PCR was the method, and the copy in TCRdb shows in-frame clones only, minus some. The sample includes approximately 210,000 clones, about 86% of them seen just once. Sequencing was performed on peripheral blood. The source of these receptors is a woman in her fifties or sixties with acute or convalescent COVID-19.

The gene calls are TRBV9 and TRBJ2-1; 9 bases line up with TRBD2. CDR1 is SGDLS, CDR2 YYNGEE, per germline. The V gene end was trimmed by 3 bases and the J gene end by 6 bases; junction bases not matched to a gene: 13. The CDR3 is 17 residues long. DNA for the CDR3: TGTGCCAGCAGCGGACGCAATGGCGGGAGGGGGGCCAATGAGCAGTTCTTC. As protein: CASSGRNGGRGANEQFF.

This rearrangement joins TRBV5-1 to TRBJ2-3, with TRBD2 matching over 7 bases. Per germline, CDR1 SGHRS and CDR2 YFSETQ. The CDR3 covers 14 residues. Unmatched junction bases numbered 2, after V lost 4 bases and J lost 0 bases. The CDR3 protein is CASSGRASTDTQYF. CDR3 DNA sequence: TGCGCCAGCAGCGGGAGGGCTAGCACAGATACGCAGTATTTT.

The table lists this clone with a count of one. This sequence joins TRBV24-1 and TRBJ2-2; 12 nucleotides agree with TRBD2. The J segment lost 6 bases and the V segment lost 3 bases, leaving 7 bases of the junction unmatched. This CDR3 contains 17 residues. In germline, CDR1 is KGHDR, CDR2 SFDVKD. CDR3 nucleotides: TGTGCCACCAGTGATCCCGGACTAGCGGGACGGTCCGGGGAGCTGTTTTTT. Amino acid sequence: CATSDPGLAGRSGELFF.

The V and J genes are TRBV29-1 and TRBJ2-5; D not resolved. V was clipped by 1 base and J by 5 bases, with 8 bases between them. Germline CDR1 is SQVTM and CDR2 is ANQGSEA. CDR3 length equals 12 residues. The CDR3 coding sequence is TGCAGCGTTGAAGTCCTCAGTGAGACCCAGTACTTC. Protein sequence: CSVEVLSETQYF. The whole variable domain, filled in from reference TRBV29-1 and TRBJ2-5, reads SAVISQKPSRDICQRGTSLTIQCQVDSQVTMMFWYRQQPGQSLTLIATANQGSEATYESGFVIDKFPISRPNLTFSTLTVSNMSPEDSSIYLCSVEVLSETQYFGPGTRLLVL.

This clone was recorded only once. CDR3 sequence: CASSLAGGAYNEQFF. DNA of the CDR3: TGTGCCAGCAGCTTAGCCGGGGGGGCTTACAATGAGCAGTTCTTC. This rearrangement joins TRBV7-3 to TRBJ2-1, with 8 bases identical to TRBD2. After removal of 2 bases from V and 4 bases from J, the junction contained 4 bases not matched to a gene. Germline CDR1 SGHTA, CDR2 FQGTGA. There are 15 residues in the CDR3.

The chain links TRBV10-2 to TRBJ2-7, with 10 bases fitting TRBD2. Losses at the gene ends were 4 bases for V and 7 bases for J; bases not matched to a gene: 13. Germline V gene sequence: CDR1 WSHSY, CDR2 SAAADI. This CDR3 has 16 residues. CDR3 loop: CASSGTSGTTNREQYF. CDR3 DNA sequence: TGCGCCAGCAGTGGGACTAGCGGAACGACAAACCGGGAGCAGTACTTC.

The chain is built from TRBV12-3 or TRBV12-4 and TRBJ2-1, with 7 bases matching TRBD2. This CDR3 contains 13 residues. Trimming at V came to 2 bases and at J to 7 bases, leaving 2 bases not matched to a gene. CDR3 sequence: CASSLFGGNEQFF. DNA for the CDR3: TGTGCCAGCAGTTTATTCGGGGGGAATGAGCAGTTCTTC.

V gene TRBV19 combines with J gene TRBJ2-3, with TRBD1 as a possible D gene (6 bases). The CDR3 has 15 amino acids. Germline assignment: CDR1 LNHDA and CDR2 SQIVND (reference sequence). Trimming pared 4 bases from V and 0 bases from J, leaving 11 bases between. In nucleotides, the CDR3 is TGTGCCAGTAGTACAGGGGCCGGGAGCACAGATACGCAGTATTTT. It codes for CASSTGAGSTDTQYF.

This chain uses TRBV19 with TRBJ2-1, with a possible D match to TRBD2 (5 bases). V was trimmed by 7 bases and J by 7 bases, leaving 8 bases between them. The CDR3 is 11 residues long. Germline CDR1 is LNHDA and CDR2 is SQIVND (reference sequence). CDR3 protein: CASTERNEQFF. The CDR3 bases are TGTGCCAGTACCGAGCGGAATGAGCAGTTCTTC.

The chain links TRBV15 to TRBJ2-1, with D hard to call. CDR1 and CDR2 from the germline V gene are LNHNV and YYDKDF (reference sequence). The CDR3 is 17 residues long. Trimming took off 1 base at V and 2 bases at J, with 15 bases between the two ends. The CDR3 DNA sequence: TGTGCCACCAGCAGAGGCCTTGTCCTAGGCGCCTACAATGAGCAGTTCTTC. As protein: CATSRGLVLGAYNEQFF.

The J gene is TRBJ1-3, the V gene TRBV18; 8 positions match TRBD1. The CDR3 length is 16 residues. The V and J ends lost 1 base and 2 bases, in that order; junction bases with no gene match: 4. The germline V gene has CDR1 KGHSH and CDR2 LQKENI. The CDR3 spells CASSPLQGAPGNTIYF. The CDR3 bases are TGTGCCAGCTCACCACTCCAGGGGGCCCCTGGAAACACCATATATTTT.

The chain employs TRBV6-6 and TRBJ2-3, with D possibly being TRBD2 (5 bases). V gave up 5 bases and J gave up 3 bases, with 15 bases separating them. This CDR3 region has 15 residues. CDR1 is MNHNY and CDR2 is SVGAGI in the germline V gene (reference sequence). CDR3 nucleotides: TGTGCCAGCAGTCCCCTGAGCGGTTTAACAGATACGCAGTATTTT. Translation: CASSPLSGLTDTQYF.

Of note for this clone: The same CDR3 also results from other DNA sequences found in this sample. This rearrangement joins TRBV9 to TRBJ1-3; D is unresolved. Trimming removed 0 bases from V and 2 bases from J, with 12 bases in between. Germline values: CDR1 SGDLS, CDR2 YYNGEE. The length of the CDR3 is 16 residues. CDR3 loop: CASSVGASLTGNTIYF. CDR3 nucleotide sequence: TGTGCCAGCAGCGTAGGCGCGTCGTTAACTGGAAACACCATATATTTT.